The 20 T cell receptor beta chains below all came from one sample that was sequenced in a study of early T cells in non-severe SARS-CoV-2 infection. TCRdb re-derived calls from the 5' RACE reads in MiXCR, one entry per CDR3 protein. The sample carries 80,000 to 95,000 distinct CDR3 sequences, around 16% recorded once. The sequenced sample was whole blood, obtained at baseline. All receptors come from an adult who was a healthcare worker with PCR-confirmed SARS-CoV-2 infection or an uninfected control (not recorded which).

With regard to this clonotype: The junction differs from germline at one of its ends, possibly a read error. V is TRBV9 and J is TRBJ2-7; 9 positions agree with TRBD1. The CDR3 spans 12 residues. CDR1 and CDR2 from the germline V gene are SGDLS and YYNGEE. CDR3 nucleotides: TGTGCCAGCAGCGGCTGGACAGGGGAATTTGACTTC. Amino acid sequence: CASSGWTGEFDF.

This clonotype was counted a few times. Germline is not matched at one junction end, which may reflect a read error. This chain uses TRBV13 with TRBJ2-1, with D maybe TRBD2 (5 bases). Looked up from germline, CDR1 is PRHDT and CDR2 is FYEKMQ (reference sequence). This CDR3 spans 12 amino acids. CDR3 coding DNA: TGTGCCAGCAGCCTAGGGAGCAATGAGCAGTTCTTC. It encodes CASSLGSNEQFF.

J is TRBJ2-3 and V is TRBV28, with 7 bases lining up with TRBD2. J lost 4 bases, V lost 2 bases, and 3 bases had no gene match. Germline V lookup: CDR1 MDHEN, CDR2 SYDVKM. The CDR3 has 14 amino acids. The CDR3 bases are TGTGCCAGCAGTTTAGGGGGGAGGGCAGATACGCAGTATTTT. The encoded protein is CASSLGGRADTQYF.

In its sample, this clonotype was seen once. The gene calls are TRBV20-1 and TRBJ2-7; 9 bases align to TRBD2. The V gene end was trimmed by 7 bases and the J gene end by 3 bases; junction bases not matched to a gene: 7. The length of the CDR3 is 13 residues. Germline CDR1 is DFQATT and CDR2 is SNEGSKA (reference sequence). The CDR3 loop reads CSVLAGSIYEQYF. The DNA for the CDR3 is TGCAGTGTTCTAGCGGGATCGATCTACGAGCAGTACTTC.

This clonotype was seen at least ten times. V usage is TRBV20-1 and J usage is TRBJ2-2; 8 bases are a match to TRBD1. Per the germline V gene, CDR1 is DFQATT and CDR2 is SNEGSKA (reference sequence). CDR3 length: 15 amino acids. Trimming took 3 bases from V and 1 from J; bases not matched to a gene: 4. The CDR3 here is CSARAGTGNTGELFF. The CDR3 nucleotides are TGCAGTGCTAGGGCCGGGACAGGGAACACCGGGGAGCTGTTTTTT.

The table lists this clonotype with a few counts. The V and J genes are TRBV30 and TRBJ1-5; D perhaps matches TRBD1 (6 bases). The CDR3 totals 13 residues. In germline, CDR1 is GTSNPN, CDR2 SVGIG (reference sequence). The germline V and J ends were trimmed by 0 bases and 7 bases, with 10 bases remaining between them. The CDR3 region is CAWSVAGEQPQHF. The CDR3 bases are TGTGCCTGGAGTGTGGCAGGGGAGCAGCCCCAGCATTTT.

The rearrangement joins TRBV7-8 to TRBJ2-3, with D perhaps TRBD1 (5 bases). This CDR3 has 11 residues. Trimming removed 5 bases at V and 6 bases at J, with 6 bases between. The germline gives CDR1 SGHVS, CDR2 FQNEAQ. CDR3 coding DNA: TGTGCCAGCAGCAACAGGGATACGCAGTATTTT. Translated: CASSNRDTQYF.

This clonotype was picked up a small number of times. J is TRBJ2-7 and V is TRBV7-2; a weak D match, TRBD2 (5 bases). The CDR3 has 14 amino acids. CDR1 is SGHTA, CDR2 FQGNSA, per germline. Trimming pared 6 bases from V and 2 bases from J, leaving 14 bases between. The CDR3 region is CASSYWTGPYEQYF. In DNA form, the CDR3 reads TGTGCCAGCAGTTACTGGACTGGGCCCTACGAGCAGTACTTC.

This clonotype was seen only a few times. This chain links TRBV7-3 with TRBJ2-5; unclear D gene. Germline V CDR1 and CDR2: SGHTA, FQGTGA. The CDR3 extends over 13 amino acids. V lost 2 bases and J lost 3, with 7 bases in between. In DNA, the CDR3 is TGTGCCAGCAGCTTAGACCGCGAAGAGACCCAGTACTTC. This gives the protein CASSLDREETQYF. The entire variable domain, with the rest obtained from reference TRBV7-3 and TRBJ2-5, is as follows: GAGVSQTPSNKVTEKGKYVELRCDPISGHTALYWYRQSLGQGPEFLIYFQGTGAADDSGLPNDRFFAVRPEGSVSTLKIQRTERGDSAVYLCASSLDREETQYFGPGTRLLVL.

The chain uses TRBV18 and TRBJ2-2; D is uncertain. The V gene lost 6 bases and the J gene lost 7 bases, with 9 bases spanning the gap. Germline-derived CDR1 and CDR2 are KGHSH and LQKENI. CDR3 length: 12 residues. CDR3 in amino acids: CASSVFNGELFF. The CDR3 nucleotides are TGTGCCAGCTCCGTCTTCAACGGGGAGCTGTTTTTT.

This clonotype was seen a few times. The V gene is TRBV6-5, the J gene TRBJ2-5, with TRBD2 matching over 7 bases. CDR1 and CDR2 from the germline V gene are MNHEY and SVGAGI. V shed 2 bases, J shed 2 bases, and the junction held 5 bases outside the gene matches. CDR3 size: 15 residues. The CDR3 bases are TGTGCCAGCAGTTACCGGGAGGAGTCACAAGAGACCCAGTACTTC. Translated, it gives CASSYREESQETQYF.

This clonotype has just a few counts. The chain joins TRBV28 to TRBJ1-5, with 7 positions matching TRBD1. After removal of 6 bases from V and 4 bases from J, the junction contained 3 bases not matched to a gene. The CDR3 is 13 amino acids. CDR1 and CDR2 (germline): MDHEN, SYDVKM. CDR3 DNA: TGTGCCAGCAGAGGGACAGTTAATCAGCCCCAGCATTTT. Its translation is CASRGTVNQPQHF.

This clonotype has only a few counts. J is TRBJ2-5 and V is TRBV29-1; D could derive from TRBD1 or TRBD2 (5 bases each). CDR3 length: 13 amino acids. V lost 4 bases and J lost 5, with 14 bases in between. Germline V lookup: CDR1 SQVTM, CDR2 ANQGSEA. CDR3 coding DNA: TGCAGCGTTGGCAGGGAGAGTCTCGAGACCCAGTACTTC. It encodes CSVGRESLETQYF.

This clonotype occurred a few times. The V call is TRBV20-1, the J call TRBJ2-1; D call uncertain. Germline V gene sequence: CDR1 DFQATT, CDR2 SNEGSKA (reference sequence). V dropped 4 bases and J dropped 5 bases, with 9 bases sitting between them. There are 12 residues in the CDR3. This chain's CDR3 is CSATQENNEQFF. The DNA of the CDR3 is TGCAGTGCTACCCAGGAGAACAATGAGCAGTTCTTC.

The rearrangement joins TRBV6-6 to TRBJ2-5; 9 nucleotides agree with TRBD2. This CDR3 comprises 17 residues. The V segment lost 2 bases and the J segment 4 bases; nucleotides outside the gene matches: 11. Germline V gives CDR1 MNHNY, CDR2 SVGAGI (reference sequence). CDR3 region: CASSYLGAGGLGETQYF. CDR3 in DNA: TGTGCCAGCAGTTACCTGGGGGCGGGAGGGCTAGGAGAGACCCAGTACTTC.

A note on this clonotype: A clone one base away is much larger, so this may be a read error. The gene calls are TRBV12-3 or TRBV12-4 and TRBJ2-3, with D uncertain. The CDR3 runs 11 residues. The DNA of the CDR3 is TGTGTCAGTTTTGACGGTTATACGCAGTATTTT. Translating gives CVSFDGYTQYF.

This clonotype appeared many times. The chain combines TRBV28 with TRBJ2-7, with unresolved D. The CDR3 sequence is 13 residues long. From germline, CDR1 is MDHEN and CDR2 SYDVKM. Trimming removed 3 bases at V and 4 bases at J, with 10 bases between. The CDR3 here is CASSFYRTYEQYF. For the CDR3, the DNA is TGTGCCAGCAGTTTCTACCGCACGTACGAGCAGTACTTC. Combining the CDR3 with reference TRBV28 and TRBJ2-7 gives the whole variable domain DVKVTQSSRYLVKRTGEKVFLECVQDMDHENMFWYRQDPGLGLRLIYFSYDVKMKEKGDIPEGYSVSREKKERFSLILESASTNQTSMYLCASSFYRTYEQYFGPGTRLTVT.

This clonotype was observed at least ten times. The rearrangement joins TRBV4-1 to TRBJ2-7, with D perhaps given as TRBD1 or TRBD2 (5 bases each). V shed 0 bases and J shed 2 bases, with 11 bases lying between them. CDR1 MGHRA and CDR2 YSYEKL come from the germline V gene. The CDR3 consists of 15 residues. The CDR3 region is CASSQDAPGPYEQYF. CDR3 DNA sequence: TGCGCCAGCAGCCAAGATGCCCCGGGACCCTACGAGCAGTACTTC.

In this sample, this clonotype turned up a few times. The rearrangement links TRBV20-1 to TRBJ2-3, with 9 bases aligning to TRBD2. The CDR3 contains 16 residues. V was clipped by 2 bases and J by 3 bases; unmatched bases: 9. Germline CDR1 DFQATT, CDR2 SNEGSKA (reference sequence). The DNA for the CDR3 is TGCAGTGCTAGAACTCTAGCGGGATCGGTAACAGATACGCAGTATTTT. This encodes CSARTLAGSVTDTQYF.

V is TRBV12-3 or TRBV12-4 and J is TRBJ1-4; unclear D gene. The CDR3 totals 13 residues. V lost 11 bases to trimming and J lost 12 bases, with 22 bases between them. In DNA form, the CDR3 reads TGTGCCTGCCGGGGTGAGACTTCTCGGGAACTGTTTTTT. It translates to CACRGETSRELFF.